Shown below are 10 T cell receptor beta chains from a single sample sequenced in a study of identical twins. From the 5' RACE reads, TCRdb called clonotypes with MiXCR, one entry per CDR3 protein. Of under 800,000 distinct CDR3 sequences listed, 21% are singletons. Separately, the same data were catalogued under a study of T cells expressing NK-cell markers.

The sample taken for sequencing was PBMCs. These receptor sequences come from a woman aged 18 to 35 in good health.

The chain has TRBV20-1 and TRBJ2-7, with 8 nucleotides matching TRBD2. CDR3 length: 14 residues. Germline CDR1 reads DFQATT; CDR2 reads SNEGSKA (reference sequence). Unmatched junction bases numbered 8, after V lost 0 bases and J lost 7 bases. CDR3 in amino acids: CSARDSGRSNEQYF. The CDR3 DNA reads TGCAGTGCTAGAGACAGCGGGAGATCGAATGAGCAGTACTTC.

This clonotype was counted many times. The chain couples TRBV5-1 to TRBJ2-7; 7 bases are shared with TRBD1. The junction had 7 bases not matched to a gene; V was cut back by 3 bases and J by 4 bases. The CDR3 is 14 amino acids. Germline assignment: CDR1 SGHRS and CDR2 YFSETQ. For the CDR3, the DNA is TGCGCCAGCAGCTCGACAGGGTCCCGTTACGAGCAGTACTTC. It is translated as CASSSTGSRYEQYF.

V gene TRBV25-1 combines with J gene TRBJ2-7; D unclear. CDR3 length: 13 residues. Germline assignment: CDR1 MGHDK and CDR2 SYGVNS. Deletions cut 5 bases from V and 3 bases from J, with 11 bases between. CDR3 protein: CASSRQIYYEQYF. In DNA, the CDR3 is TGTGCCAGCAGTCGGCAGATATACTACGAGCAGTACTTC.

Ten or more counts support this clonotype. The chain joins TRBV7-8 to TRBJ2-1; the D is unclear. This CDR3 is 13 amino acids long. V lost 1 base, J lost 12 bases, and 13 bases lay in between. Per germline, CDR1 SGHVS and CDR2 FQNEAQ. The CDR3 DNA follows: TGTGCCAGCAGCTTAGAGGAAGGTGTGGTGCAGTTCTTC. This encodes CASSLEEGVVQFF.

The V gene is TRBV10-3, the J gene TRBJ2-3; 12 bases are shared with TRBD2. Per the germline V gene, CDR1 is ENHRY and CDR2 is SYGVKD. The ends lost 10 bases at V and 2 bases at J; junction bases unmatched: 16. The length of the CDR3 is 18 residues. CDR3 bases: TGTGCCACCAAGCCCTCTAGCGGGGGGGACCTCTACACAGATACGCAGTATTTT. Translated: CATKPSSGGDLYTDTQYF.

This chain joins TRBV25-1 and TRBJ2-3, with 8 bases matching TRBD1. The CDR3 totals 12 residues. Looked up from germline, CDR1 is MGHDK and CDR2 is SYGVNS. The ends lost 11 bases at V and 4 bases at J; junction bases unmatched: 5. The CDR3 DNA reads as TGTGCCTGTGACAGGGGTGCAGATACGCAGTATTTT. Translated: CACDRGADTQYF.

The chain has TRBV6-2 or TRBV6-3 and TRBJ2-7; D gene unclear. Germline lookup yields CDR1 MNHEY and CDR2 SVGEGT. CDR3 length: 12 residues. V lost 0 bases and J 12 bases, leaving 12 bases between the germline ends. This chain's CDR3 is CASSYSGADMYF. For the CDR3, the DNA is TGTGCCAGCAGTTACTCCGGCGCCGATATGTACTTC.

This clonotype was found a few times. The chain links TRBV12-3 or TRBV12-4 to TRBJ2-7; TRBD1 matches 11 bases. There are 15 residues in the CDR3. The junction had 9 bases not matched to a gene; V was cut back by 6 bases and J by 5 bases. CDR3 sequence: CASSRGGQGADEQYF. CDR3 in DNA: TGTGCCAGCAGCCGTGGCGGACAGGGGGCTGACGAGCAGTACTTC.

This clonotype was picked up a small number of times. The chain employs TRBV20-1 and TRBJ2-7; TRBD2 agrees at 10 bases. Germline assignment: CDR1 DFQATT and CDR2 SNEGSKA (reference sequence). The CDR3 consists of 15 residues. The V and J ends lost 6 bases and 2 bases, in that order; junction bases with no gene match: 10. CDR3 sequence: CSARKLAGYPYEQYF. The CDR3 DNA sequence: TGCAGTGCCAGAAAACTAGCGGGATACCCCTACGAGCAGTACTTC.

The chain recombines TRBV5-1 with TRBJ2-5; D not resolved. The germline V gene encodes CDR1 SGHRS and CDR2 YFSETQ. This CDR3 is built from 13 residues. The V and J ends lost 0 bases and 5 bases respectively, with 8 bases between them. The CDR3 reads CASSLVGYETQYF. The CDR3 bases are TGCGCCAGCAGCTTGGTAGGGTACGAGACCCAGTACTTC.